This TCR beta chain was sequenced in a study of shared clonotypes between healthy human individuals. Overall study findings and caveats: Clonotype sharing levels among donors were expected to vary with sequencing depth.

On this clone: Antigen specificity is unknown.

The repertoire was sequenced with immunoSEQ multiplex PCR; TCRdb's copy has only in-frame clones and lacks some. Among 450,000 to 500,000 clones, more than 75% were seen once, and the ten largest hold around 11%. Germline values: CDR1 MNHNY, CDR2 SVGAGI (reference sequence). The CDR3 spans 14 residues. Trimming removed 5 bases at V and 5 bases at J, with 13 bases between. Material for sequencing was PBMCs. This chain connects TRBV6-6 to TRBJ2-1; D might be TRBD1 or TRBD2, each matching 5 bases. The source of this sequence is a woman aged 40 to 50 in good health. Some clones in this sample may be carry-over from other donors' samples. CDR3 residues: CASSHRDPHNEQFF. As DNA, the CDR3 is TGTGCCAGCAGTCACCGGGACCCCCACAATGAGCAGTTCTTC.